This T cell receptor (beta chain) was sequenced for a study of Ad26.COV2.S vaccination and SARS-CoV-2 variants. Sequenced by immunoSEQ multiplex PCR; TCRdb stores in-frame clones only, minus some. This table holds roughly 140,000 clones, about nine tenths found once. Broader study findings: Ad26.COV2.S recipients had broader spike-specific TCRs (P = 0.0014). Substantial post-vaccination breadth of spike-specific CD8+ and CD4+ T cell responses was reported. Comparable non-spike TCR breadth was observed in vaccine and placebo recipients. In TCR breadth and depth analyses, total T cell responses may have been underestimated.

With V trimmed by 5 bases and J by 0 bases, 5 bases remained unmatched. This CDR3 contains 15 residues. The germline V gene has CDR1 MNHEY and CDR2 SMNVEV (reference sequence). A note on this clone: What it binds is not known.

The specimen was peripheral blood, collected after recovery from COVID-19. The receptor comes from a human donor who had recovered from COVID-19. This rearrangement joins TRBV27 to TRBJ2-3, with TRBD1 matching 7 bases. For the CDR3, the DNA is TGTGCCAGCAGTGCCCGGACAGGTAGCACAGATACGCAGTATTTT. Protein sequence: CASSARTGSTDTQYF.